This record looks at one T cell receptor beta chain sequence and its context. What it binds is unknown. Time point described: newly diagnosed, previously untreated cHL patient sample. Purification of CD4+ T cells from thawed PBMCs was performed via magnetic negative selection. As a comparison, the study used PBMCs from newly diagnosed, untreated classical Hodgkin lymphoma. This sample stems from a study of PD-1 blockade in classical Hodgkin lymphoma. Study findings and constraints: Why repertoires differed is undefined; disease activity or prior therapy possibly contributed.

Here immunoSEQ multiplex PCR was the method, and the copy in TCRdb shows in-frame clones only, minus some. This table holds over 25,000 clones, around 90% found once. This sequence originates from a human donor with classical Hodgkin lymphoma. Sequenced material: CD4+ T cells from blood.

CDR3 nucleotide sequence: TGCAGCGTTGATGGGGGGACAGGGTCGGAGACCCAGTACTTC. Translation: CSVDGGTGSETQYF. V and J are TRBV29-1 and TRBJ2-5; TRBD1 matches 9 bases. Germline lookup yields CDR1 SQVTM and CDR2 ANQGSEA. The CDR3 runs to 14 residues. Trimming removed 3 bases from V and 5 bases from J; junction bases left unmatched: 7.